This T cell receptor beta chain was sequenced in a study of T cells in Graves' hyperthyroidism and ophthalmopathy. Study as a whole: Peripheral blood was collected at initial diagnosis, before any treatment.

Amplified regions were TCR beta CDR3 sequences from RNA transcripts. The HTBI primer set served for first-round RT-PCR of the TCR CDR3. Each CDR3 protein is one row after TCRdb ran MiXCR on the multiplex PCR reads. This table holds about 290,000 distinct CDR3 sequences, approximately 18% found once. Out of more than 8 ml of fresh peripheral blood came the PBMCs. Findings and caveats of the study: With a median lead of about six months before onset, the model predicted ophthalmopathy.

This clonotype was detected ten times or more. The antigen remains undetermined. V was cut by 5 bases and J by 6 bases, with 14 bases left in between. The CDR3 runs to 13 residues. Germline CDR1 and CDR2: SGHVS and FNYEAQ. Sequenced: blood. This sequence joins TRBV7-6 and TRBJ2-7; unclear D gene. This clonotype originated in a middle-aged man with Graves' ophthalmopathy. This CDR3 reads CASSPHLELEQYF. Written as DNA, the CDR3 is TGTGCCAGCAGCCCTCACCTAGAACTCGAGCAGTACTTC.